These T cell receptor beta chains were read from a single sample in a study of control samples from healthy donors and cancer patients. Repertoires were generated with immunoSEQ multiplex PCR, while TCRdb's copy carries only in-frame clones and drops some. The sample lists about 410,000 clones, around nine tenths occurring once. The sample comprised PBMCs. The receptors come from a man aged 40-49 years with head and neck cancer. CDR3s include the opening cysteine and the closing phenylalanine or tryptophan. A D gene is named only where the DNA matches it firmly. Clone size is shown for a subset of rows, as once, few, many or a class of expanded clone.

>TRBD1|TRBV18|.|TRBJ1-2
CASSYGTAYYGYTF
TGTGCCAGCTCATACGGGACAGCTTACTATGGCTACACCTTC
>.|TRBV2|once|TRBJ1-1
CASRVQENTEAFF
TGTGCCAGCAGGGTACAGGAGAACACTGAAGCTTTCTTT
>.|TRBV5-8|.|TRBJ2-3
CATGVAARDTQYF
TGTGCCACGGGGGTGGCCGCGAGGGATACGCAGTATTTT
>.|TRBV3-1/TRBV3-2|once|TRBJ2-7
CASSQPGAEQYF
TGTGCCAGCAGCCAACCAGGGGCCGAGCAGTACTTC
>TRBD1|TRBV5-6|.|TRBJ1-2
CASSAQGHENYGYTF
TGTGCCAGCAGCGCACAGGGGCACGAGAACTATGGCTACACCTTC
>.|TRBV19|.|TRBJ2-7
CASSSRINSYEQYF
TGTGCCAGTAGTTCCAGGATCAACTCCTACGAGCAGTACTTC
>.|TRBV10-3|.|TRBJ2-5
CAISSNSGSVETQYF
TGTGCCATCTCATCTAATAGCGGCAGTGTGGAGACCCAGTACTTC
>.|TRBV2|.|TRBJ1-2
CASVGIISGYTF
TGTGCCAGCGTTGGCATAATAAGTGGCTACACCTTC
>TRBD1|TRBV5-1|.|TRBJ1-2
CASGSGQANQQGYTF
TGCGCCAGCGGCTCTGGACAGGCGAATCAGCAAGGCTACACCTTC
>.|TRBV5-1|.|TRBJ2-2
CASSLRGGSATGELFF
TGCGCCAGCAGCTTGCGGGGAGGCAGCGCCACCGGGGAGCTGTTTTTT
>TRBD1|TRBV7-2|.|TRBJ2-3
CASSSDRGSDTQYF
TGTGCCAGCAGTTCAGACAGGGGCTCAGATACGCAGTATTTT
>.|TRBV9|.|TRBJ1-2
CASSVGGPGSYGYTF
TGTGCCAGCAGCGTAGGGGGGCCTGGGAGCTATGGCTACACCTTC
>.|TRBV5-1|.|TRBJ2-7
CASSLDQFYEQYF
TGCGCCAGCAGCTTGGACCAATTCTACGAGCAGTACTTC
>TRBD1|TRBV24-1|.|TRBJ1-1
CATSDLKGAGNTEAFF
TGTGCCACCAGTGATTTGAAGGGGGCGGGGAACACTGAAGCTTTCTTT
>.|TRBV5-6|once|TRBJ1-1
CASRPTGRTEAFF
TGTGCCAGCAGACCTACAGGGAGGACTGAAGCTTTCTTT
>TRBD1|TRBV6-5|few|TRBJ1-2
CASSSPGGFGGYTF
TGTGCCAGCAGTTCTCCAGGGGGTTTCGGTGGCTACACCTTC
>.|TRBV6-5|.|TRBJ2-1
CASSFQDYNEQFF
TGTGCCAGCAGTTTTCAGGATTACAATGAGCAGTTCTTC
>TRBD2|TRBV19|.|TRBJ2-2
CASSMPSGYTGELFF
TGTGCCAGTAGTATGCCTAGCGGATACACCGGGGAGCTGTTTTTT
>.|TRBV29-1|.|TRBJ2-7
CSVDDSDSYEQYF
TGCAGCGTCGACGACAGTGACTCCTACGAGCAGTACTTC
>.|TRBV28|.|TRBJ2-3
CASSPGEDTQYF
TGTGCCAGCAGCCCCGGCGAGGATACGCAGTATTTT
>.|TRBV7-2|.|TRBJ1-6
CASSLALGSSSYNSPLHF
TGTGCCAGCAGCTTAGCGCTGGGCAGCAGCTCCTATAATTCACCCCTCCACTTT
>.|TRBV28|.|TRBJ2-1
CASRQGTREQFF
TGTGCCAGCAGGCAAGGGACTCGGGAGCAGTTCTTC
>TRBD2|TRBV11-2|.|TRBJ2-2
CASSPSSGSPGELFF
TGTGCCAGCAGCCCGTCTAGCGGGAGTCCCGGGGAGCTGTTTTTT
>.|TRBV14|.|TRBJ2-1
CASSHLTGGAHNEQFF
TGTGCCAGCAGCCACCTTACGGGGGGCGCTCACAATGAGCAGTTCTTC
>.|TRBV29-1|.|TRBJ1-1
CSVEGGGEAFF
TGCAGCGTTGAGGGTGGGGGTGAAGCTTTCTTT
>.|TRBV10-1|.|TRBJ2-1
CASSWDGPYNEQFF
TGCGCCAGCAGTTGGGACGGGCCCTACAATGAGCAGTTCTTC
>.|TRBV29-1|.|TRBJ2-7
CSGQTPLREQYF
TGCAGCGGACAGACACCTCTTCGGGAGCAGTACTTC
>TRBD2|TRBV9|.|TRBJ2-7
CASSQLAGGPYEQYF
TGTGCCAGCAGCCAGCTGGCGGGAGGGCCCTACGAGCAGTACTTC
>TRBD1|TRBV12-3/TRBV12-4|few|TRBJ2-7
CASRADRDEQYF
TGTGCCAGCAGAGCCGACAGGGACGAGCAGTACTTC
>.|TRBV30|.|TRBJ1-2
CAWSGGVYGYTF
TGTGCCTGGAGTGGCGGGGTCTATGGCTACACCTTC
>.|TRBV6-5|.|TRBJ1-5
CASKTGSNQPQHF
TGTGCCAGCAAAACAGGATCGAATCAGCCCCAGCATTTT
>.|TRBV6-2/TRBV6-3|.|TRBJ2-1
CASGQGTVYNEQFF
TGTGCCAGCGGCCAGGGGACGGTTTACAATGAGCAGTTCTTC
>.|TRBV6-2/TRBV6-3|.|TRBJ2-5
CASSYVIGTGTQETQYF
TGTGCCAGCAGTTACGTTATTGGCACCGGGACCCAAGAGACCCAGTACTTC
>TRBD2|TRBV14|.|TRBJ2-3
CASSQRVGASGGPRTDTQYF
TGTGCCAGCAGCCAAAGGGTCGGGGCTAGCGGGGGGCCTCGCACAGATACGCAGTATTTT
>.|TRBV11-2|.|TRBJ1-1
CASSSIRGDKNTEAFF
TGTGCCAGCAGCTCAATTCGGGGGGACAAGAACACTGAAGCTTTCTTT
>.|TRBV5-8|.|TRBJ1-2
CASSLKGNYGYTF
TGTGCCAGCAGCTTGAAGGGAAACTATGGCTACACCTTC
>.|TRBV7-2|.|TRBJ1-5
CASTLEGQIYQPQHF
TGTGCCAGCACCCTTGAGGGGCAGATCTATCAGCCCCAGCATTTT
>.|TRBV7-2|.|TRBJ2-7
CASSQGGTSYEQYF
TGTGCCAGCAGCCAAGGAGGCACCTCCTACGAGCAGTACTTC
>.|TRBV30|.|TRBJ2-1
CAWSTAYNEQFF
TGTGCCTGGAGTACGGCTTACAATGAGCAGTTCTTC
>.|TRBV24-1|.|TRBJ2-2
CATSEITGELFF
TGTGCCACCAGTGAGATCACCGGGGAGCTGTTTTTT
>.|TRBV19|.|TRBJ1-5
CASSIPDGYSNQPQHF
TGTGCCAGTAGTATCCCGGACGGGTATAGCAATCAGCCCCAGCATTTT